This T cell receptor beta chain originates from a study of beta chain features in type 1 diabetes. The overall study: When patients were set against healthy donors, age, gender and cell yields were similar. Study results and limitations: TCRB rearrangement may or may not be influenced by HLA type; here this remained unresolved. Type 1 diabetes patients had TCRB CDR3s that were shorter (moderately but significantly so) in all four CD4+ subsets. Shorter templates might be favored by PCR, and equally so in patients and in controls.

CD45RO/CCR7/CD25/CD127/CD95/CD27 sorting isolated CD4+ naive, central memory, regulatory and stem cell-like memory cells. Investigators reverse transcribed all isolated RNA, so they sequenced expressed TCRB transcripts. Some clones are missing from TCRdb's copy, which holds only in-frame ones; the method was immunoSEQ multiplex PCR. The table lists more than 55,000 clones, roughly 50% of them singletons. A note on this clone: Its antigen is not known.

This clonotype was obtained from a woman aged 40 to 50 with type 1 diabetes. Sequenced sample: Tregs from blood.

The CDR3 DNA sequence: TGTGCCAGTTCGACAGGGGGCTACGAGCAGTACTTC. It encodes CASSTGGYEQYF. The V call is TRBV27, the J call TRBJ2-7, with 9 bases matching TRBD1. Losses at the gene ends were 9 bases for V and 3 bases for J; bases not matched to a gene: 3. The CDR3 consists of 12 residues. Per germline, CDR1 MNHEY and CDR2 SMNVEV (reference sequence).